The TCR beta chain described here comes from a study of T cells in localized non-small cell lung cancer. Regarding this clone: Its antigen remains unknown.

Germline CDR1 is SGHRS and CDR2 is YFSETQ. Trimming shortened V by 4 bases and J by 2 bases, and 8 bases separated the two germline ends. The length of the CDR3 is 13 residues. Study-level points and caveats: In the blood, greater T cell density corresponded to longer overall survival. Median around 60 top-100 tumor clones were shared with paired adjacent lung.

Using immunoSEQ multiplex PCR, the repertoire was profiled, and TCRdb retains in-frame clones only, with some absent. The top ten clones hold about 4.5% of a sample with about 52,000 clones, less than 85% of them seen once. The chain has TRBV5-1 and TRBJ2-3; no firm D call. The source of this sequence is a woman aged 35-70 years with stage II lung adenocarcinoma. The sequences come from PBMCs, collected before any cancer treatment. DNA of the CDR3: TGCGCCAGCAGCATTCATAACACAGATACGCAGTATTTT. This gives the protein CASSIHNTDTQYF.